One sample yielded the 9 T cell receptor beta chains listed below, sequenced in a study of post-analysis software for immune sequencing data. Study outcomes and limitations: Elevated frequency relative to controls characterized four or five TRBV segments in patients, TRBV5-6, TRBV5-1 and TRBV20-1 among them.

The authors incorporated unique molecular identifiers into the TCR beta cDNA libraries. TCRdb called the PCR reads again in MiXCR, with one record for every CDR3 protein. The sample shows 700,000 to 800,000 distinct CDR3 sequences, 25% to 30% of them seen only once. These receptors are not linked to any known antigen. Sequenced: blood. Receptors originate from a girl aged 10 to 17 with multiple sclerosis.

This chain joins TRBV5-1 and TRBJ2-7; 7 bases line up with TRBD1. Germline CDR1 SGHRS, CDR2 YFSETQ. This CDR3 is built from 14 residues. V lost 4 bases and J lost 0; bases outside the gene matches: 4. CDR3 nucleotides: TGCGCCAGCAGCAAACGGGACAGCTCCTACGAGCAGTACTTC. As protein: CASSKRDSSYEQYF.

The chain is built from TRBV12-3 or TRBV12-4 and TRBJ2-1; no clear D. Trimming stripped 3 bases from V and 6 bases from J, with 12 bases between. This CDR3 has 14 amino acids. In nucleotides, the CDR3 is TGTGCCAGCAGTTTCGGTGCCCCAGCCAATGAGCAGTTCTTC. Amino acids: CASSFGAPANEQFF.

This clonotype was recorded many times. For the CDR3, the DNA is TGCGCCAGCAGCCAAGGGGGTCCTGGAGAGACCCAGTACTTC. Amino acid sequence: CASSQGGPGETQYF. This chain connects TRBV4-3 to TRBJ2-5; no clear D. Germline V gene data show CDR1 as LGHNA and CDR2 as YSLEER. The V and J ends lost 1 base and 4 bases respectively, with 10 bases between them. This CDR3 comprises 14 residues.

The chain links TRBV6-4 to TRBJ2-7, with TRBD1 matching 10 bases. V lost 7 bases to trimming and J lost 7 bases; unmatched junction nucleotides: 13. The CDR3 sequence is 15 residues long. Germline V gene sequence: CDR1 MRHNA, CDR2 SNTAGT. CDR3 region: CASTLGQGVGDEQYF. The CDR3 coding sequence is TGTGCCAGCACGCTTGGACAGGGGGTTGGGGATGAGCAGTACTTC.

A few counts support this clonotype. The V and J genes are TRBV7-2 and TRBJ2-3, with 9 positions matching TRBD2. Germline V gene sequence: CDR1 SGHTA, CDR2 FQGNSA. With 2 bases clipped from V and 6 bases from J, the junction kept 6 bases outside the gene matches. The CDR3 spans 15 residues. Here the CDR3 reads CASSLKAGGYDTQYF. CDR3 bases: TGTGCCAGCAGCTTAAAAGCGGGGGGATACGATACGCAGTATTTT.

This clonotype was found a few times. Here the CDR3 reads CASSHALAGNYEQYF. DNA of the CDR3: TGTGCCAGCAGCCACGCACTAGCGGGAAACTACGAGCAGTACTTC. V gene TRBV3-1 combines with J gene TRBJ2-7, with TRBD2 matching 10 bases. The CDR3 is 15 amino acids. J was trimmed by 3 bases and V by 3 bases; bases with no gene match: 5. Germline assignment: CDR1 LGHDT and CDR2 YNNKEL (reference sequence).

The sample holds a few counts of this clonotype. The rearrangement uses TRBV7-2 and TRBJ1-5, with D unresolved. The CDR3 length is 13 residues. Germline V CDR1 and CDR2: SGHTA, FQGNSA. The germline V and J ends were trimmed by 2 bases and 4 bases, with 6 bases remaining between them. The CDR3 sequence is CASSLWENQPQHF. The CDR3 region has the DNA TGTGCCAGCAGCTTATGGGAAAATCAGCCCCAGCATTTT.

This chain uses TRBV4-1 with TRBJ1-1, with D possibly TRBD1 on 5 matching bases. The CDR3 consists of 16 residues. Germline CDR1 and CDR2: MGHRA and YSYEKL. V shed 1 base and J shed 2 bases, with 14 bases lying between them. Here the CDR3 DNA reads TGCGCCAGCAGCCAAGGTTTCGGGGCGACAAACACTGAAGCTTTCTTT. Encoded protein: CASSQGFGATNTEAFF.

The rearrangement links TRBV12-3 or TRBV12-4 to TRBJ2-1; TRBD2 matches 7 bases. The CDR3 sequence is 14 residues long. The junction had 7 bases not matched to a gene; V was cut back by 6 bases and J by 5 bases. The CDR3 bases are TGTGCCAGCAGCCCGACTAGCCGACACAATGAGCAGTTCTTC. Residues: CASSPTSRHNEQFF.